These 25 T cell receptor beta chains were all obtained from the same sample, sequenced in a study of OX40 agonist ivuxolimab in advanced cancers. The data were produced by immunoSEQ multiplex PCR, yet TCRdb's version contains in-frame clones alone and is incomplete. The table has over 55,000 clones, 80% to 90% seen once. This material consisted of CD4+ or CD8+ T cells sorted from blood, taken in a trial of the OX40 agonist ivuxolimab. These receptors originate from an adult with an advanced solid tumor such as melanoma, head and neck, liver or kidney cancer.

The chain employs TRBV6-1 and TRBJ1-3; D not certain. With 0 bases removed from V and 3 bases from J, the gap between germline ends came to 15 bases. The CDR3 sequence is 17 residues long. Germline V CDR1 and CDR2: MNHNS, SASEGT. The CDR3, as DNA: TGTGCCAGCAGTGAAGCGCCGTTTAACGGGGTTGGAAACACCATATATTTT. Amino acid sequence: CASSEAPFNGVGNTIYF.

V and J are TRBV5-1 and TRBJ2-1; D tentatively fits TRBD1 or TRBD2 (6 bases each). Germline V lookup: CDR1 SGHRS, CDR2 YFSETQ. CDR3 length: 16 residues. Between the trimmed V and J ends, which lost 4 bases and 1 base, there was a span of 15 bases. The CDR3 reads CASSRLEGVSYNEQFF. The CDR3 DNA reads as TGCGCCAGCAGCCGCCTGGAGGGGGTGTCCTACAATGAGCAGTTCTTC.

This clone appeared a single time. The V and J genes are TRBV29-1 and TRBJ2-3; D may be TRBD1 (7 bases). Looked up from germline, CDR1 is SQVTM and CDR2 is ANQGSEA. The CDR3 extends over 15 amino acids. V was trimmed by 4 bases and J by 3 bases, leaving 17 bases between them. The CDR3 DNA reads TGCAGCGTTGGTAGAGGACTACAGGGGACAGATACGCAGTATTTT. This encodes CSVGRGLQGTDTQYF.

The V gene is TRBV5-1, the J gene TRBJ2-7; the D call may be TRBD1 or TRBD2 (5 bases each). Trimming shortened V by 0 bases and J by 7 bases, and 14 bases separated the two germline ends. Germline assignment: CDR1 SGHRS and CDR2 YFSETQ. This CDR3 is 14 amino acids long. The CDR3: CASSLVAPEGEQYF. CDR3 coding DNA: TGCGCCAGCAGCTTGGTCGCCCCAGAGGGGGAGCAGTACTTC.

This clone has only one observation. The genes are TRBV11-2 and TRBJ2-3; D may be TRBD2 (5 bases). V gave up 2 bases and J gave up 6 bases, with 12 bases separating them. Germline assignment: CDR1 SGHAT and CDR2 FQNNGV. The CDR3 extends over 14 amino acids. The chain's CDR3 is CASSLREGVDTQYF. The CDR3 nucleotides read TGTGCCAGCAGCTTACGTGAGGGTGTGGATACGCAGTATTTT. The entire variable domain, with the rest obtained from reference TRBV11-2 and TRBJ2-3, is as follows: EAGVAQSPRYKIIEKRQSVAFWCNPISGHATLYWYQQILGQGPKLLIQFQNNGVVDDSQLPKDRFSAERLKGVDSTLKIQPAKLEDSAVYLCASSLREGVDTQYFGPGTRLTVL.

The CDR3 loop reads CASSSLTGGDQPQHF. As DNA, the CDR3 is TGTGCCAGCAGCTCGTTGACAGGGGGAGATCAGCCCCAGCATTTT. J is TRBJ1-5 and V is TRBV28; 9 nucleotides align to TRBD1. CDR3 length: 15 amino acids. The germline CDR1 and CDR2 sequences are MDHEN and SYDVKM. V gave up 6 bases and J gave up 5 bases; unmatched junction bases: 8.

The chain employs TRBV28 and TRBJ2-3; the D gene could be TRBD1 or TRBD2 (6 bases each). Trimming cost V 5 bases and J 10 bases, with 22 bases left between them. The CDR3 runs 15 residues. Per germline, CDR1 MDHEN and CDR2 SYDVKM. CDR3 DNA sequence: TGTGCCAGCAGTCCCCCCACTGGGGGGCCAAAGGCGCAGTATTTT. Its protein is CASSPPTGGPKAQYF.

The genes are TRBV28 and TRBJ2-2; D not resolved. CDR1 is MDHEN and CDR2 is SYDVKM in the germline V gene. The CDR3 is 13 residues long. V shed 5 bases and J shed 7 bases, with 11 bases lying between them. The CDR3 sequence: CASSPASGGELFF. The DNA for the CDR3 is TGTGCCAGCAGTCCCGCATCGGGCGGGGAGCTGTTTTTT.

V gene TRBV4-1 combines with J gene TRBJ2-1, with 9 nucleotides matching TRBD2. The V gene end was trimmed by 2 bases and the J gene end by 0 bases; junction bases not matched to a gene: 5. CDR1 is MGHRA and CDR2 is YSYEKL in the germline V gene. The CDR3 sequence is 17 residues long. The DNA of the CDR3 is TGCGCCAGCAGCCAACTAGCGGGATTGAGCTCCTACAATGAGCAGTTCTTC. Translating it yields CASSQLAGLSSYNEQFF.

The chain uses TRBV5-1 and TRBJ2-3; 7 positions match TRBD2. Germline trimming cut 0 bases from V and 1 base from J; bases unmatched to any gene: 2. CDR1 and CDR2 from the germline V gene are SGHRS and YFSETQ. The CDR3 has 15 amino acids. The CDR3 sequence is CASSLALAGTDTQYF. As DNA, the CDR3 is TGCGCCAGCAGCTTGGCCCTAGCGGGCACAGATACGCAGTATTTT.

The chain carries TRBV7-8 and TRBJ1-1; maybe TRBD1 (5 bases). Trimming pared 4 bases from V and 4 bases from J, leaving 10 bases between. This CDR3 contains 13 residues. CDR1 is SGHVS, CDR2 FQNEAQ, per germline. CDR3 bases: TGTGCCAGCAGCTCCAGGGTAGGCACTGAAGCTTTCTTT. This codes for CASSSRVGTEAFF. Together with reference TRBV7-8 and TRBJ1-1, the CDR3 gives the full variable domain: GAGVSQSPRYKVAKRGQDVALRCDPISGHVSLFWYQQALGQGPEFLTYFQNEAQLDKSGLPSDRFFAERPEGSVSTLKIQRTQQEDSAVYLCASSSRVGTEAFFGQGTRLTVV.

The chain recombines TRBV27 with TRBJ1-4; D gene ambiguous. V dropped 5 bases and J dropped 7 bases, with 14 bases sitting between them. This CDR3 region has 14 residues. CDR1 MNHEY and CDR2 SMNVEV come from the germline V gene (reference sequence). The CDR3 reads CASSQITTGEKLFF. CDR3 bases: TGTGCCAGCAGTCAAATTACGACGGGTGAAAAACTGTTTTTT. Full variable domain (rest looked up from reference TRBV27 and TRBJ1-4): EAQVTQNPRYLITVTGKKLTVTCSQNMNHEYMSWYRQDPGLGLRQIYYSMNVEVTDKGDVPEGYKVSRKEKRNFPLILESPSPNQTSLYFCASSQITTGEKLFFGSGTQLSVL.

The chain carries TRBV29-1 and TRBJ2-7; D might be TRBD1 (5 bases). There are 14 residues in the CDR3. The ends were cut back, 6 bases at V and 3 bases at J, with 18 bases in the middle. CDR1 and CDR2 from the germline V gene are SQVTM and ANQGSEA. In DNA, the CDR3 is TGCAGCGTCCTATGGCAGGGAAAGGTCTACGAGCAGTACTTC. Residues: CSVLWQGKVYEQYF.

This clone came up once. This chain joins TRBV18 and TRBJ2-2; either TRBD1 or TRBD2 may fit D (5 bases each). The V and J ends lost 3 bases and 6 bases respectively, with 8 bases between them. The germline V gene encodes CDR1 KGHSH and CDR2 LQKENI. There are 13 residues in the CDR3. The CDR3 here is CASSPEGPGELFF. The CDR3 DNA follows: TGTGCCAGCTCACCCGAGGGGCCCGGGGAGCTGTTTTTT.

This chain links TRBV28 with TRBJ2-5, with TRBD2 matching over 7 bases. The end of the DNA fits TRBJ2-7 better, so the J call may be wrong. Germline loops: CDR1 MDHEN, CDR2 SYDVKM. The CDR3 runs 16 residues. This CDR3 is CASSLHLAVLSYEQYF. The CDR3 bases are TGTGCCAGCAGTCTCCACCTAGCGGTCCTCTCCTACGAGCAGTACTTC.

The rearrangement joins TRBV18 to TRBJ2-7, with D perhaps TRBD1 (5 bases). This CDR3 has 14 residues. Germline-derived CDR1 and CDR2 are KGHSH and LQKENI. Trimming removed 1 base from V and 3 bases from J, with 10 bases in between. CDR3 in amino acids: CASSPRPGFYEQYF. As DNA, the CDR3 is TGTGCCAGCTCACCACGACCAGGGTTCTACGAGCAGTACTTC.

This clone has only one observation. The chain links TRBV4-2 to TRBJ2-5, with 12 positions matching TRBD2. V was clipped by 3 bases and J by 5 bases; unmatched bases: 7. This CDR3 is 16 amino acids long. The germline V gene encodes CDR1 LGHNA and CDR2 YNFKEQ. The CDR3 bases are TGTGCCAGCAGCCATCGACTAGCGGGGGAGGGGGAGACCCAGTACTTC. Translated, it gives CASSHRLAGEGETQYF.

The chain couples TRBV7-8 to TRBJ2-7; D unresolved. The V and J ends lost 4 bases and 0 bases respectively, with 13 bases between them. This CDR3 has 15 residues. Germline V CDR1 and CDR2: SGHVS, FQNEAQ. In DNA, the CDR3 is TGTGCCAGCAGCTCGCTGGCATTGAGCTCCTACGAGCAGTACTTC. Its protein is CASSSLALSSYEQYF. Full variable domain (remainder filled in from reference TRBV7-8 and TRBJ2-7): GAGVSQSPRYKVAKRGQDVALRCDPISGHVSLFWYQQALGQGPEFLTYFQNEAQLDKSGLPSDRFFAERPEGSVSTLKIQRTQQEDSAVYLCASSSLALSSYEQYFGPGTRLTVT.

V gene TRBV28 combines with J gene TRBJ1-2, with D hard to call. The germline gives CDR1 MDHEN, CDR2 SYDVKM. Trimming stripped 4 bases from V and 5 bases from J, with 17 bases between. CDR3 size: 15 residues. The CDR3, as DNA: TGTGCCAGCAGTTCGAGCGGATTCCAGGCATATGGCTACACCTTC. The encoded protein is CASSSSGFQAYGYTF.

The chain joins TRBV2 to TRBJ1-2; D uncertain. This CDR3 spans 13 amino acids. The V end was cut by 8 bases, the J end by 3 bases, with 13 bases between. Germline V CDR1 and CDR2: SNHLY, FYNNEI. Written as DNA, the CDR3 is TGTGCCAGCTTCCCCCCCACATACTATGGCTACACCTTC. It encodes CASFPPTYYGYTF.

The chain employs TRBV5-1 and TRBJ2-5; TRBD2 agrees at 7 bases. V lost 7 bases, J lost 0 bases, and 9 bases stayed unmatched. The V gene's germline CDR1 is SGHRS and CDR2 YFSETQ. This CDR3 contains 15 residues. CDR3 bases: TGCGCCAGCCACACGGGGAGGGGTTACCAAGAGACCCAGTACTTC. It yields the protein CASHTGRGYQETQYF.

V is TRBV5-4 and J is TRBJ2-3; no reliable D call. The V end lost 0 bases, the J end lost 0 bases, and 14 bases lay between the germline ends. CDR3 length equals 17 residues. CDR1 SGHNT and CDR2 YYREEE come from the germline V gene (reference sequence). The CDR3 here is CASSLEGSASSTDTQYF. CDR3 nucleotide sequence: TGTGCCAGCAGCTTGGAAGGTTCAGCTTCTAGCACAGATACGCAGTATTTT.

The chain couples TRBV5-4 to TRBJ2-7, with TRBD1 as a possible D gene (6 bases). Germline CDR1 SGHNT, CDR2 YYREEE (reference sequence). V was cut by 4 bases and J by 7 bases, with 21 bases left in between. The CDR3 length is 15 residues. In nucleotides, the CDR3 is TGTGCCAGCAGCCCGGGTGCCCAGGGGTCGAGGGAGCAGTACTTC. Translating gives CASSPGAQGSREQYF.

This chain joins TRBV27 and TRBJ2-3; no reliable D call. V was trimmed by 3 bases and J by 1 base, leaving 5 bases between them. CDR3 length: 13 amino acids. Germline CDR1 is MNHEY and CDR2 is SMNVEV (reference sequence). CDR3 sequence reads: CASSFSGTDTQYF. The CDR3, as DNA: TGTGCCAGCAGTTTCAGTGGCACAGATACGCAGTATTTT.

The CDR3 spells CASSQETMAEAFF. As DNA, the CDR3 is TGCGCCAGCAGCCAAGAAACCATGGCTGAAGCTTTCTTT. The rearrangement joins TRBV5-1 to TRBJ1-1; unclear D gene. V shed 4 bases and J shed 6 bases, with 13 bases lying between them. Germline lookup yields CDR1 SGHRS and CDR2 YFSETQ. This CDR3 contains 13 residues.